The T cell receptor (beta chain) described here comes from a study of ipilimumab plus nivolumab after autologous stem cell transplantation. About the study: Patients received a median of roughly 5 ipilimumab and roughly eight nivolumab doses.

Overall study findings and caveats: Authors suggest TCR repertoire, Treg phenotype and gut microbiota support further study.

The table came from immunoSEQ multiplex PCR; TCRdb's copy has only in-frame clones and leaves some out. The sample holds tens of thousands of clones, 88% seen once. For this clone: The antigen is undetermined.

Checkpoint therapy with ipilimumab 1 mg/kg began 14 to 28 days after transplant. Through week 26, nivolumab 3 mg/kg IV was given weeks 1, 4, 7, 10, then biweekly. The CDR3 contains 15 residues. V lost 4 bases to trimming and J lost 0 bases, with 10 bases between them. Germline CDR1 and CDR2: LGHNA and YSLEER. The chain couples TRBV4-3 to TRBJ1-5; D gene ambiguous. The receptor was isolated from a male donor with multiple myeloma. Sample: PBMCs, taken in a trial of ipilimumab plus nivolumab as post-transplant consolidation. In nucleotides, the CDR3 is TGCGCCAGCAGCCCCCGCCACGCTAGCAATCAGCCCCAGCATTTT. It yields the protein CASSPRHASNQPQHF.